A single sample is the source of the 10 T cell receptor beta chains below, sequenced in a study of a mutant IDH1 vaccine in newly diagnosed glioma. Specified time point: week 47, end of study. Every vaccination contained 300 ug of the mutant IDH1 20-mer peptide and was paired with topical imiquimod. Produced via immunoSEQ multiplex PCR; TCRdb's table is partial and in-frame only. The repertoire includes about 50,000 clones, approximately 84% of them detected once, and around 4.5% sits in the top ten. No antigens are known for them. Sequences were derived from PBMCs, sampled from a glioma patient whose treatment included an IDH1 peptide vaccine. The receptors shown here come from a woman under 40 with glioma. Some clones in this sample may be carry-over from other donors' samples.

The chain recombines TRBV11-2 with TRBJ2-3, with a weak D call TRBD2 (5 bases). V was pared by 5 bases and J by 1 base, with 10 bases between. This CDR3 is 14 amino acids long. Looked up from germline, CDR1 is SGHAT and CDR2 is FQNNGV. The CDR3, as DNA: TGTGCCAGCAGCCCGGAGGCTGGCACAGATACGCAGTATTTT. Residues: CASSPEAGTDTQYF. The complete variable domain, with remaining parts taken from reference TRBV11-2 and TRBJ2-3, reads EAGVAQSPRYKIIEKRQSVAFWCNPISGHATLYWYQQILGQGPKLLIQFQNNGVVDDSQLPKDRFSAERLKGVDSTLKIQPAKLEDSAVYLCASSPEAGTDTQYFGPGTRLTVL.

This clone was seen a few times. The chain recombines TRBV30 with TRBJ1-1; D call uncertain. The germline V gene has CDR1 GTSNPN and CDR2 SVGIG (reference sequence). V lost 4 bases, J lost 2 bases, and 14 bases lay in between. The CDR3 runs 14 residues. Here the CDR3 reads CAWTLGRVNTEAFF. CDR3 in DNA: TGTGCCTGGACCCTAGGGAGGGTTAACACTGAAGCTTTCTTT.

This clone was seen a few times. The CDR3 sequence: CATSRGLRDTEAFF. DNA for the CDR3: TGTGCCACCAGCAGAGGATTGAGGGACACTGAAGCTTTCTTT. V usage is TRBV15 and J usage is TRBJ1-1; D ambiguous. Germline CDR1 LNHNV, CDR2 YYDKDF (reference sequence). Trimming shortened V by 1 base and J by 3 bases, and 9 bases separated the two germline ends. CDR3 length: 14 amino acids. Based on the CDR3 plus reference TRBV15 and TRBJ1-1, the full variable domain is DAMVIQNPRYQVTQFGKPVTLSCSQTLNHNVMYWYQQKSSQAPKLLFHYYDKDFNNEADTPDNFQSRRPNTSFCFLDIRSPGLGDTAMYLCATSRGLRDTEAFFGQGTRLTVV.

This chain connects TRBV6-1 to TRBJ2-5; D unclear. This CDR3 has 12 amino acids. With 10 bases removed from V and 6 bases from J, the gap between germline ends came to 15 bases. Germline loops: CDR1 MNHNS, CDR2 SASEGT. CDR3 sequence: CATELGRQTQYF. The CDR3 coding sequence is TGTGCCACAGAGCTCGGCCGGCAGACCCAGTACTTC.

The genes are TRBV14 and TRBJ2-7; D unresolved. CDR3 size: 11 residues. CDR1 and CDR2 (germline): SGHDN, FVKESK. V lost 1 base and J lost 5, with 3 bases in between. CDR3 in DNA: TGTGCCAGCAGCCAAGCTCACGAGCAGTACTTC. Residues: CASSQAHEQYF.

The rearrangement uses TRBV5-1 and TRBJ2-7, with 7 bases lining up with TRBD1. J lost 4 bases, V lost 2 bases, and 9 bases had no gene match. CDR1 is SGHRS and CDR2 is YFSETQ in the germline V gene. This CDR3 comprises 15 residues. CDR3 loop: CASSFGQAIGYEQYF. The CDR3 region has the DNA TGCGCCAGCAGCTTTGGACAGGCCATAGGGTACGAGCAGTACTTC.

The chain carries TRBV4-1 and TRBJ2-2, with D uncertain. The CDR3 loop spans 14 amino acids. The germline V gene encodes CDR1 MGHRA and CDR2 YSYEKL. The V end was cut by 2 bases, the J end by 4 bases, with 8 bases between. CDR3 nucleotide sequence: TGCGCCAGCAGCCAACGGGTGAGCACCGGGGAGCTGTTTTTT. Amino acids: CASSQRVSTGELFF.

The chain has TRBV9 and TRBJ2-3, with 10 bases that match TRBD2. Germline values: CDR1 SGDLS, CDR2 YYNGEE. The CDR3 covers 17 residues. V dropped 3 bases and J dropped 2; count of bases not matched to a gene: 9. CDR3 loop: CASSAEGLARNTDTQYF. The CDR3 DNA follows: TGTGCCAGCAGCGCGGAGGGACTAGCGAGAAACACAGATACGCAGTATTTT.

The J gene is TRBJ1-1, the V gene TRBV9; no clear D. This CDR3 has 14 residues. V lost 4 bases and J lost 1, with 11 bases in between. The germline CDR1 and CDR2 sequences are SGDLS and YYNGEE. Written as DNA, the CDR3 is TGTGCCAGCAGCCTAGGGCAGCCGAACACTGAAGCTTTCTTT. This gives the protein CASSLGQPNTEAFF.

The gene calls are TRBV30 and TRBJ1-1; 7 nucleotides match TRBD1. Trimming removed 8 bases from V and 0 bases from J; junction bases left unmatched: 6. Per the germline V gene, CDR1 is GTSNPN and CDR2 is SVGIG (reference sequence). The CDR3 loop spans 13 amino acids. The CDR3: CAREGTVNTEAFF. Written as DNA, the CDR3 is TGTGCCCGTGAGGGGACAGTGAACACTGAAGCTTTCTTT.